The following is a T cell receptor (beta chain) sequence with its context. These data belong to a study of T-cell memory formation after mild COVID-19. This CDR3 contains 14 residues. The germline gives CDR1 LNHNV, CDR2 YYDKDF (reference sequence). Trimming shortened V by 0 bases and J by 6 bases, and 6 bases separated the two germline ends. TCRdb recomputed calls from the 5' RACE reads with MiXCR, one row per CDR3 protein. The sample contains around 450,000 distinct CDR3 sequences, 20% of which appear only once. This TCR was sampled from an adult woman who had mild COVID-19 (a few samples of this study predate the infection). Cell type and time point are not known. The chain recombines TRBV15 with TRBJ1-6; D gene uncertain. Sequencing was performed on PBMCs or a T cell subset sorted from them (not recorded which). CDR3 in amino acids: CATSRDSSNSPLHF. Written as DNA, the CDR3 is TGTGCCACCAGCAGAGACAGCTCTAATTCACCCCTCCACTTT. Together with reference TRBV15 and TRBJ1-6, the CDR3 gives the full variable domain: DAMVIQNPRYQVTQFGKPVTLSCSQTLNHNVMYWYQQKSSQAPKLLFHYYDKDFNNEADTPDNFQSRRPNTSFCFLDIRSPGLGDTAMYLCATSRDSSNSPLHFGNGTRLTVT.